This T cell receptor beta chain is from a study of T cell responses to AZD1222 COVID-19 vaccine. Study-level findings and limits: Mostly white British, mostly female donors; authors suggested clonal diversity may be underestimated. Across spike, vaccine-associated CD4 TCRs were found, dominant at 160-218 and 743-854. Vaccination with two AZD1222 doses was followed by a rise in Spike-specific TCR breadth and depth.

With respect to this clone: The antigen remains undetermined.

Profiled with immunoSEQ multiplex PCR; TCRdb holds only in-frame clones, not every one. The data contain around 130,000 clones, about 90% of them singletons. The germline V gene encodes CDR1 MDHEN and CDR2 SYDVKM. V was cut by 5 bases and J by 6 bases, with 20 bases left in between. The CDR3 spans 17 residues. This sequence originates from an adult in good health. Sequences were derived from peripheral blood, sampled on day 0 of AZD1222 vaccination. The chain couples TRBV28 to TRBJ1-6; a weak D match, TRBD1 (6 bases). CDR3 amino acids: CASSAQQGLPINSPLHF. The CDR3 nucleotides read TGTGCCAGCAGTGCACAACAGGGTTTGCCCATTAATTCACCCCTCCACTTT.